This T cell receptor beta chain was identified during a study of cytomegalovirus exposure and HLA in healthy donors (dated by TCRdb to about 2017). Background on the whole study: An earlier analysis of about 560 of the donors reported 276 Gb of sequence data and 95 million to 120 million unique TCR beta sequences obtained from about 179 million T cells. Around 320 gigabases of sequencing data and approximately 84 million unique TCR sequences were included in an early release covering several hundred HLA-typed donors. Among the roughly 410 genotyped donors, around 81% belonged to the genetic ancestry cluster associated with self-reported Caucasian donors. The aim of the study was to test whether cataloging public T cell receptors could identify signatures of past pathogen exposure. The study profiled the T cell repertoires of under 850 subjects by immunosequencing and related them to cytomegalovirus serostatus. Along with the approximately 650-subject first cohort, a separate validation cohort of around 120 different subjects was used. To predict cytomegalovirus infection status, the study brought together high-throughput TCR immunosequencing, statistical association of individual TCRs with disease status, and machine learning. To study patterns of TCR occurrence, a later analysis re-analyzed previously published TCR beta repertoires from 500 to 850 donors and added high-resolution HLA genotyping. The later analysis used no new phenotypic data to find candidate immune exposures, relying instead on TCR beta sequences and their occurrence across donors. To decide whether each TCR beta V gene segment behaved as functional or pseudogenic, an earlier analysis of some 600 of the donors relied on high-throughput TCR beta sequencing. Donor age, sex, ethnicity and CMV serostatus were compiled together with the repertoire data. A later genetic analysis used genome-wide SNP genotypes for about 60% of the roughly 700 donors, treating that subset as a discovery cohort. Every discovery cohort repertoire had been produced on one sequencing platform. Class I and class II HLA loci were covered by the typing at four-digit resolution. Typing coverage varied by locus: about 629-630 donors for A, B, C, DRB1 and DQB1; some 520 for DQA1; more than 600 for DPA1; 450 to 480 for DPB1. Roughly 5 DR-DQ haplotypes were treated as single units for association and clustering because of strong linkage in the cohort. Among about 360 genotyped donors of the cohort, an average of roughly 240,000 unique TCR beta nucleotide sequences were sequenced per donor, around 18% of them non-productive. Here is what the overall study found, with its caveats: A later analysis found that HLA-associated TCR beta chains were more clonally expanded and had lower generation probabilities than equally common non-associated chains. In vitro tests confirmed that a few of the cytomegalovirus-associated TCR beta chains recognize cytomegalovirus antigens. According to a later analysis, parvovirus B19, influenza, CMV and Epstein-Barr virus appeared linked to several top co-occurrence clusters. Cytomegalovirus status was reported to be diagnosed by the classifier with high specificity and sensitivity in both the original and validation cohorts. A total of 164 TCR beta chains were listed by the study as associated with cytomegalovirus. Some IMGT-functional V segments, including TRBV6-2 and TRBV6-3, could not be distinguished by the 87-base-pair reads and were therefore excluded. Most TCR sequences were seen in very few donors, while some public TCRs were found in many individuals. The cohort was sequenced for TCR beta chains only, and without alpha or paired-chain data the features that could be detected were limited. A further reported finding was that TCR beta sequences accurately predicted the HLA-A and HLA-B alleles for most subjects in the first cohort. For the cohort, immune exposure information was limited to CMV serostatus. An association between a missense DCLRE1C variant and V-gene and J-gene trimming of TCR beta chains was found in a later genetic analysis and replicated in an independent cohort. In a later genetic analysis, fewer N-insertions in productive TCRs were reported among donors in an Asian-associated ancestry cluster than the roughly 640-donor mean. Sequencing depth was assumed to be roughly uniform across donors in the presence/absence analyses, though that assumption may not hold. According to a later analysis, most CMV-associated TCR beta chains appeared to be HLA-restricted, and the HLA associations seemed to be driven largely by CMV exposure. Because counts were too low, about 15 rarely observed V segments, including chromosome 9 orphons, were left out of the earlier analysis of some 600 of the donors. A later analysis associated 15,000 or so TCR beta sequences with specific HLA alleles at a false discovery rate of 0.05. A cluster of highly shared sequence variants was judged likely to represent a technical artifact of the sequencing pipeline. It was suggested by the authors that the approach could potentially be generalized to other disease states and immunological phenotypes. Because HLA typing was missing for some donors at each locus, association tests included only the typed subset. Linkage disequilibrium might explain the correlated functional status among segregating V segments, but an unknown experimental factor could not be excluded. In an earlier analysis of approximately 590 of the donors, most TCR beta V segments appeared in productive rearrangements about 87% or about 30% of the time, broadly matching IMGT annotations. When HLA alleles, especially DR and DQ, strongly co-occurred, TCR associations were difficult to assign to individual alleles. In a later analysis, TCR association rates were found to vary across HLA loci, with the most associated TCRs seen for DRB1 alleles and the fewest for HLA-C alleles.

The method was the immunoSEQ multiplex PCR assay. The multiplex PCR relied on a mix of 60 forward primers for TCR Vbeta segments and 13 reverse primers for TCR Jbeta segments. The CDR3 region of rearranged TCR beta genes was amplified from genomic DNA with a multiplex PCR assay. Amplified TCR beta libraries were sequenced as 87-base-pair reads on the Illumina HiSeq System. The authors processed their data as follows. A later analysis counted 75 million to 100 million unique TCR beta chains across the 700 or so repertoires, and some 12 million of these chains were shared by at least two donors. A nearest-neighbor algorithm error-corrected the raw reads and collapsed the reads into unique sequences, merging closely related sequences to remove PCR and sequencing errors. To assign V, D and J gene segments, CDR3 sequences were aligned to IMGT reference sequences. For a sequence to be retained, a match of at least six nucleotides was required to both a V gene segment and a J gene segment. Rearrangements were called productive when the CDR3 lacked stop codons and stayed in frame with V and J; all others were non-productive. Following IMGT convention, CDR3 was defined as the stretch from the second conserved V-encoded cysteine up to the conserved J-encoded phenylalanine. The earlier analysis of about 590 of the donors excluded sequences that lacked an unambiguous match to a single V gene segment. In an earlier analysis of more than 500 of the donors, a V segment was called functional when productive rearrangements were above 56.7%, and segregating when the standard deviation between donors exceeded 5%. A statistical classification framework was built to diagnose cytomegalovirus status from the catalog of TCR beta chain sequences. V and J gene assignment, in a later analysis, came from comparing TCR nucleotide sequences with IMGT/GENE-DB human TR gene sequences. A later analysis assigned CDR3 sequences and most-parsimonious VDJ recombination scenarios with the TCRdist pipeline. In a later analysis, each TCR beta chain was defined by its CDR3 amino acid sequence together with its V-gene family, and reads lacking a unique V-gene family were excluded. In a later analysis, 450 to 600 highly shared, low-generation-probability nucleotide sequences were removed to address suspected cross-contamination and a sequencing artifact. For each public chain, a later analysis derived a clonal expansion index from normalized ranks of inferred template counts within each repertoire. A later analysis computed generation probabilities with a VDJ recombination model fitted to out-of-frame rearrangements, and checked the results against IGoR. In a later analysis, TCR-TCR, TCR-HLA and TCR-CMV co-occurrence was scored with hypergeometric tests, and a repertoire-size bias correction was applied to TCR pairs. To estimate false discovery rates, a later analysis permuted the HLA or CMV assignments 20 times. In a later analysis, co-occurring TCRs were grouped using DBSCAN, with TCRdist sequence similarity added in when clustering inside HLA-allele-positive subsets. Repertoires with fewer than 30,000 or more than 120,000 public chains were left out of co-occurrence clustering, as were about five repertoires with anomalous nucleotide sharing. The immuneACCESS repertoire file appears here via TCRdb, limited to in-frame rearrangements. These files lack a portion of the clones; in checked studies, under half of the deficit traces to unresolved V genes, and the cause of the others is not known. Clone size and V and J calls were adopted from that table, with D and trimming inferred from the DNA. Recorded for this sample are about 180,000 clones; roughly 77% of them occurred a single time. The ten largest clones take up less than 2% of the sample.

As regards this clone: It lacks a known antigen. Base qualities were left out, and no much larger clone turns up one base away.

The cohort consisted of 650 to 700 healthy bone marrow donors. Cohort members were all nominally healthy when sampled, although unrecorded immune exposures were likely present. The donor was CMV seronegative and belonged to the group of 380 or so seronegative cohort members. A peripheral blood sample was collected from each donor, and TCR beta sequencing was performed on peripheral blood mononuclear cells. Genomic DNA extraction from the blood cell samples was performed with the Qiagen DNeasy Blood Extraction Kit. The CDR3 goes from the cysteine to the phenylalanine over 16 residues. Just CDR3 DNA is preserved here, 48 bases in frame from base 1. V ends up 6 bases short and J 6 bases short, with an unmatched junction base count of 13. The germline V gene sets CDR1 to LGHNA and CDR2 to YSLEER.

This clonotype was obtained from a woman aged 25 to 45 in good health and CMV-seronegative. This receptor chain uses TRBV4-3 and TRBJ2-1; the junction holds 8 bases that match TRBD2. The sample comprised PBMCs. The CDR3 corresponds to CASRPLAGSPFNEQFF. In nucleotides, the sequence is TGCGCCAGCAGACCCCTAGCGGGTAGCCCCTTCAATGAGCAGTTCTTC.